A single T cell receptor (beta chain) is shown here with its context. The antigen is not known. These data originate in a study of CD8+CD57+ T cells in acquired aplastic anemia. As for the study in general: Isolated CD4+ and CD8+ cells, once sorted, yielded DNA averaging 3.2 ug.

Investigators profiled TCR beta VDJ and CDR3 from genomic DNA template. TCRdb ran MiXCR on the reads and lists one entry per CDR3 protein. The profile shows 150,000 to 200,000 distinct CDR3 sequences, approximately 52% of them singletons. Those patients picked for sequencing had displayed CD8+CD57+ cell expansion on flow cytometry. Each patient carried a diagnosis of severe acquired aplastic anemia. Trimming stripped 0 bases from V and 7 bases from J, with 12 bases between. The CDR3 is made up of 13 amino acids. Germline CDR1 reads DFQATT; CDR2 reads SNEGSKA (reference sequence). General observations from the study: Controls and patients did not differ significantly in CD8+ Simpson's diversity.

The sample comprised sorted CD4+, CD8+, or CD8+CD57+ T cells (not recorded which) from PBMCs. This clonotype was obtained from a human donor with aplastic anemia. The rearrangement uses TRBV20-1 and TRBJ2-5; perhaps TRBD2 as D (6 bases). This CDR3 is CSARDLARGTQYF. The CDR3 DNA reads as TGCAGTGCTAGAGATCTCGCGCGGGGGACCCAGTACTTC.